This T cell receptor beta chain was obtained from a study of CD8+CD57+ T cells in acquired aplastic anemia. Study-level information: Sorted CD4+ and CD8+ cell DNA averaged approximately 3 ug. General study results and limits: Some 28 sequences, all CD8+ CDR3, were shared between patients and controls.

Genomic DNA templated the TCR beta VDJ and CDR3 profiling. Each CDR3 protein is one row after TCRdb ran MiXCR on the reads. Of hundreds of thousands of distinct CDR3 sequences in the sample, approximately 32% are singletons; the top ten hold 0.7% to 1%. For sequencing, patients were chosen who had shown expansion of CD8+CD57+ cells by flow cytometry. The CDR3 sequence is 15 residues long. CDR1 is MNHEY, CDR2 SVGAGI, per germline. Trimming pared 3 bases from V and 0 bases from J, leaving 9 bases between. This clonotype showed up just a few times. Its antigen is not known. Sequencing input: sorted CD4+, CD8+, or CD8+CD57+ T cells (not recorded which) from PBMCs. The receptor's source is a human donor with aplastic anemia. The gene calls are TRBV6-5 and TRBJ1-5, with D uncertain. CDR3 sequence: CASSYGQYSNQPQHF. The CDR3 DNA reads TGTGCCAGCAGTTATGGGCAGTATAGCAATCAGCCCCAGCATTTT.